Presented here are 14 T cell receptor beta chains from one specimen sequenced in a study of a mutant IDH1 vaccine in newly diagnosed glioma. No antigen is known for these receptors. Assay: immunoSEQ multiplex PCR; the TCRdb copy retains only in-frame clones and omits some. Here the sample spans more than 60,000 clones, roughly four fifths being singletons. Time point specified: week 35, safety follow-up. The investigators gave 300 ug of mutant IDH1 20-mer peptide in each vaccine dose, together with topical imiquimod. The sequencing used PBMCs, collected from a glioma patient whose treatment included an IDH1 peptide vaccine. These receptor sequences come from a man aged 50-59 years with glioma.

The chain joins TRBV7-2 to TRBJ1-1; a weak D match, TRBD1 (5 bases). The CDR3 has 15 residues. Trimming cost V 6 bases and J 1 base, with 15 bases left between them. In germline, CDR1 is SGHTA, CDR2 FQGNSA. The CDR3 DNA follows: TGTGCCAGCAGTTGGGGACGGGAAACGAACACTGAAGCTTTCTTT. This sequence encodes CASSWGRETNTEAFF.

The chain is built from TRBV10-3 and TRBJ2-7, with 8 bases matching TRBD1. V lost 4 bases and J lost 0; bases outside the gene matches: 5. Germline V gene lookup returns CDR1 ENHRY and CDR2 SYGVKD. This CDR3 has 15 amino acids. The CDR3 loop is CAISGPGTGSYEQYF. The DNA of the CDR3 is TGTGCCATCAGTGGCCCCGGGACAGGCTCCTACGAGCAGTACTTC.

The chain has TRBV5-6 and TRBJ2-7; weak D call: TRBD1 (6 bases). CDR3 size: 14 residues. Germline V gives CDR1 SGHDT, CDR2 YYEEEE. Trimming pared 1 base from V and 0 bases from J, leaving 8 bases between. CDR3 residues: CASSLRTASYEQYF. In DNA, the CDR3 is TGTGCCAGCAGCTTGCGGACAGCCTCCTACGAGCAGTACTTC.

Comments on this clone: The same CDR3 arises from other DNA sequences in this sample as well. This chain joins TRBV30 and TRBJ1-5; the D is unclear. Germline V gene data show CDR1 as GTSNPN and CDR2 as SVGIG (reference sequence). V was trimmed by 1 base and J by 2 bases, leaving 6 bases between them. The CDR3 length is 13 residues. The CDR3 here is CAWSGQGNQPQHF. The CDR3, as DNA: TGTGCCTGGAGTGGGCAGGGCAATCAGCCCCAGCATTTT.

The chain recombines TRBV4-3 with TRBJ2-3; 8 bases are a match to TRBD1. Looked up from germline, CDR1 is LGHNA and CDR2 is YSLEER. With 3 bases clipped from V and 2 bases from J, the junction kept 10 bases outside the gene matches. The CDR3 is made up of 17 amino acids. This CDR3 is CASSHLDRGLDTDTQYF. The CDR3 nucleotides read TGCGCCAGCAGCCACCTTGACAGGGGACTCGACACAGATACGCAGTATTTT.

The chain employs TRBV6-5 and TRBJ2-7, with D hard to call. CDR1 is MNHEY, CDR2 SVGAGI, per germline. The V and J ends lost 0 bases and 3 bases respectively, with 12 bases between them. The CDR3 runs 15 residues. CDR3 region: CASSYSSHSSYEQYF. Here the CDR3 DNA reads TGTGCCAGCAGTTACTCGTCGCACAGTAGCTACGAGCAGTACTTC.

This clone was seen a few times. V usage is TRBV4-1 and J usage is TRBJ1-1; D unclear. The CDR3 is made up of 13 amino acids. Germline V lookup: CDR1 MGHRA, CDR2 YSYEKL. Trimming pared 4 bases from V and 8 bases from J, leaving 14 bases between. This chain's CDR3 is CASSPTNPREAFF. In nucleotides, the CDR3 is TGCGCCAGCAGCCCCACAAATCCGAGGGAAGCTTTCTTT.

This clone is labeled medium-sized. The J gene is TRBJ2-3, the V gene TRBV19; TRBD1 or TRBD2 may be the D gene (5 bases each). The germline V gene has CDR1 LNHDA and CDR2 SQIVND (reference sequence). V shed 5 bases and J shed 8 bases, with 17 bases lying between them. The CDR3 extends over 14 amino acids. The CDR3 loop is CASSAGTAAGTQYF. The CDR3 DNA is TGTGCCAGTAGTGCTGGGACCGCGGCAGGTACGCAGTATTTT.

Points on this clone: The same CDR3 also results from other DNA sequences found in this sample. The V gene is TRBV4-2, the J gene TRBJ2-7, with D possibly TRBD1 on 5 matching bases. Germline-derived CDR1 and CDR2 are LGHNA and YNFKEQ. The CDR3 loop spans 15 amino acids. Trimming took 0 bases from V and 1 from J, leaving 10 bases between them. The CDR3 reads CASSQEAQGSYEQYF. In DNA, the CDR3 is TGTGCCAGCAGCCAAGAAGCTCAGGGATCCTACGAGCAGTACTTC.

The gene calls are TRBV18 and TRBJ1-5; TRBD1 aligns across 8 bases. Germline assignment: CDR1 KGHSH and CDR2 LQKENI. The trim removed 2 bases at V and 7 bases at J, leaving 7 bases unmatched. The CDR3 covers 15 residues. In DNA, the CDR3 is TGTGCCAGCTCACCATCAGGGGGCGAACTCCAGCCCCAGCATTTT. The encoded protein is CASSPSGGELQPQHF.

This chain uses TRBV7-3 with TRBJ1-5; D possibly corresponds to TRBD1 (5 bases). V was trimmed by 3 bases and J by 3 bases, leaving 6 bases between them. CDR1 SGHTA and CDR2 FQGTGA come from the germline V gene. The CDR3 spans 13 residues. This CDR3 is CASSLGLNQPQHF. CDR3 coding DNA: TGTGCCAGCAGCTTGGGGCTCAATCAGCCCCAGCATTTT.

V and J are TRBV10-3 and TRBJ1-4; D call uncertain. The V end was cut by 6 bases, the J end by 8 bases, with 10 bases between. This CDR3 region has 12 residues. Germline CDR1 reads ENHRY; CDR2 reads SYGVKD. Here the CDR3 reads CAISEPREKLFF. CDR3 in DNA: TGTGCCATCAGCGAGCCCCGGGAAAAACTGTTTTTT.

The V gene is TRBV27, the J gene TRBJ2-5; a weak D match, TRBD1 (5 bases). The germline gives CDR1 MNHEY, CDR2 SMNVEV (reference sequence). Trimming pared 5 bases from V and 9 bases from J, leaving 13 bases between. The CDR3 sequence is 12 residues long. In DNA, the CDR3 is TGTGCCAGCAGTCCTCAAGGCAGGGCCCAGTACTTC. This codes for CASSPQGRAQYF.

By its share, this clone is medium-sized. The J gene is TRBJ2-5, the V gene TRBV11-2; 8 nucleotides align to TRBD2. The CDR3 loop spans 14 amino acids. The ends lost 5 bases at V and 4 bases at J; junction bases unmatched: 6. From germline, CDR1 is SGHAT and CDR2 FQNNGV. CDR3 loop: CASSTGGEAETQYF. CDR3 coding DNA: TGTGCCAGCAGCACCGGGGGGGAAGCAGAGACCCAGTACTTC.